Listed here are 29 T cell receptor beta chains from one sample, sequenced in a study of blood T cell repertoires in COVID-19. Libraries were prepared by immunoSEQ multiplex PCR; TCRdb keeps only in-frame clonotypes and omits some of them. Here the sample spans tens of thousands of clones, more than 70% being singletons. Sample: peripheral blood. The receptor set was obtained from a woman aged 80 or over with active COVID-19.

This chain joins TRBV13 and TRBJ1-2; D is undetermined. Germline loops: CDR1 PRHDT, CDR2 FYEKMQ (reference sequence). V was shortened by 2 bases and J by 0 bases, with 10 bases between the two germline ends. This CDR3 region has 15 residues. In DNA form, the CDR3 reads TGTGCCAGCAGCTTAAGTCTCCGAGCTAACTATGGCTACACCTTC. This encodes CASSLSLRANYGYTF. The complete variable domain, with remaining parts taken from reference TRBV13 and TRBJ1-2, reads AAGVIQSPRHLIKEKRETATLKCYPIPRHDTVYWYQQGPGQDPQFLISFYEKMQSDKGSIPDRFSAQQFSDYHSELNMSSLELGDSALYFCASSLSLRANYGYTFGSGTRLTVV.

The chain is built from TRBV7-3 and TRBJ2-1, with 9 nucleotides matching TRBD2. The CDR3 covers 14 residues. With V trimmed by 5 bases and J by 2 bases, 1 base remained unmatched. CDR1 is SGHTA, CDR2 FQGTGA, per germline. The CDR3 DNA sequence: TGTGCCAGCAGCCGCGGGAGGGCCTACAATGAGCAGTTCTTC. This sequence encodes CASSRGRAYNEQFF.

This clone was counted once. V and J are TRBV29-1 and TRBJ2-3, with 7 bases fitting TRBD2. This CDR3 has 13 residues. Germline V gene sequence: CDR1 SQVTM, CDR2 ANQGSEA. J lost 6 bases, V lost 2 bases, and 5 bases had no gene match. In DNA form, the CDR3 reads TGCAGCGTTGAAAGGCGGGAGTCCGATACGCAGTATTTT. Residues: CSVERRESDTQYF.

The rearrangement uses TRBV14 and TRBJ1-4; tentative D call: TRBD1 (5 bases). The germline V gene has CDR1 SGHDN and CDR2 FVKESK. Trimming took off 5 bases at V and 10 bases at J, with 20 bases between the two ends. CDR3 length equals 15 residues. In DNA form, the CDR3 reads TGTGCCAGCAGCACAAACAGGTCCCCGAACGCAAAACTGTTTTTT. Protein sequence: CASSTNRSPNAKLFF.

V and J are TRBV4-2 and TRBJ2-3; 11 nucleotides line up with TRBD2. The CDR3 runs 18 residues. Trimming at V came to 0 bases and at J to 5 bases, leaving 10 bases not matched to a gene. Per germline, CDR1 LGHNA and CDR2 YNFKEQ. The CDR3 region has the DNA TGTGCCAGCAGCCAAGATGATAGCGGGAGGGCCGTGGGAGATACGCAGTATTTT. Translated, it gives CASSQDDSGRAVGDTQYF.

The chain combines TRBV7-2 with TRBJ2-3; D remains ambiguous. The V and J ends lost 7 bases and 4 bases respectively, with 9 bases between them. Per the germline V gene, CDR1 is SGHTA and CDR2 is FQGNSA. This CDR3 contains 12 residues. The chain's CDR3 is CASTDSADTQYF. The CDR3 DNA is TGTGCCAGCACCGACTCCGCAGATACGCAGTATTTT.

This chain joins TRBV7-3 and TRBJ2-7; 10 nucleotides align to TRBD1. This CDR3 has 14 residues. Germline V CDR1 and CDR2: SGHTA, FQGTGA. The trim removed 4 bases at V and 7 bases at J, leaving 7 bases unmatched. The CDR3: CASSSGTGEREQYF. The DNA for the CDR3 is TGTGCCAGCAGCTCTGGGACAGGGGAGAGAGAGCAGTACTTC.

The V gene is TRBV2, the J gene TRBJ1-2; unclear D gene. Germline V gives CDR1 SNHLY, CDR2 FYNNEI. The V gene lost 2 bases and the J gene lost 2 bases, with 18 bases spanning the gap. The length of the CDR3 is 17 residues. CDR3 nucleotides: TGTGCCAGCAGTGAAAGCCTTGGCAGGAAGCCAAACTATGGCTACACCTTC. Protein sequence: CASSESLGRKPNYGYTF.

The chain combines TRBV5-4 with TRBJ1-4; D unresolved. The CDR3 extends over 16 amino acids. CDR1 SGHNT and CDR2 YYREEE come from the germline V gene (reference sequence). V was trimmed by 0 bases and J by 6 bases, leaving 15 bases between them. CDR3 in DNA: TGTGCCAGCAGCTTGGGGCCCCAATTGCTTGATGAAAAACTGTTTTTT. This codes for CASSLGPQLLDEKLFF.

This CDR3 reads CASSAIGRDWEFF. The CDR3 coding sequence is TGTGCCAGCAGCGCCATTGGGCGGGACTGGGAGTTCTTC. The rearrangement joins TRBV7-9 to TRBJ2-1, with a possible D match to TRBD2 (6 bases). V dropped 5 bases and J dropped 14 bases, with 19 bases sitting between them. Germline CDR1 is SEHNR and CDR2 is FQNEAQ (reference sequence). This CDR3 is 13 amino acids long.

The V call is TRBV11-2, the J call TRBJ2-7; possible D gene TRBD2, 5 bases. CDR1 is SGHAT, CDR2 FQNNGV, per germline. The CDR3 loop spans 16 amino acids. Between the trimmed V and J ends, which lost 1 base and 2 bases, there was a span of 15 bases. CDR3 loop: CASSLGLVAGPYEQYF. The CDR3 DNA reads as TGTGCCAGCAGCTTAGGGTTGGTGGCGGGCCCCTACGAGCAGTACTTC.

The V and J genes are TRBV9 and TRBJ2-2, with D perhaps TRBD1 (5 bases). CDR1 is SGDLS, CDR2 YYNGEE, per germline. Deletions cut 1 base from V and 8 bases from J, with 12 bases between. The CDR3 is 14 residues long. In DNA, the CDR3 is TGTGCCAGCAGCGTAACGGCAGGGTGGGGGGAGCTGTTTTTT. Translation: CASSVTAGWGELFF.

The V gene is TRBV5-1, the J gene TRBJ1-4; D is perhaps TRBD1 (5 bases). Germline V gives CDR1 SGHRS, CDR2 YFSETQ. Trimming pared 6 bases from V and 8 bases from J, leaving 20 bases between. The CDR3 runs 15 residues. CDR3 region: CASKPSSGGREKLFF. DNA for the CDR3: TGCGCCAGCAAACCATCTTCGGGGGGTAGGGAAAAACTGTTTTTT.

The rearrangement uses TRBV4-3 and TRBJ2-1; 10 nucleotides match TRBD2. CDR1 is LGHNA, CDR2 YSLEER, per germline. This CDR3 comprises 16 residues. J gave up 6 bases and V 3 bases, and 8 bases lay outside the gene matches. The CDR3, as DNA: TGCGCCAGCAGCCAGAGACCGACTAGCGGGCTCAATGAGCAGTTCTTC. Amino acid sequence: CASSQRPTSGLNEQFF.

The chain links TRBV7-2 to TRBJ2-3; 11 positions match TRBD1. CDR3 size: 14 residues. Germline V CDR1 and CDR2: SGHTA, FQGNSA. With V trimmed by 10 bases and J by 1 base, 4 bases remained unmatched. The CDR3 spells CATRTGGGTDTQYF. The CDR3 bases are TGTGCCACCCGGACAGGGGGCGGCACAGATACGCAGTATTTT.

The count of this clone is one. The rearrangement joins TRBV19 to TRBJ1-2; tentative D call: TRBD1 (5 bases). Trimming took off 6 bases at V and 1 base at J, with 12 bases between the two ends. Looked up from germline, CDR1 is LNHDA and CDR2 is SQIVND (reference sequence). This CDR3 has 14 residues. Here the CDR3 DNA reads TGTGCCAGTAGCCCCGGCGGGGGTAACTATGGCTACACCTTC. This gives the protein CASSPGGGNYGYTF.

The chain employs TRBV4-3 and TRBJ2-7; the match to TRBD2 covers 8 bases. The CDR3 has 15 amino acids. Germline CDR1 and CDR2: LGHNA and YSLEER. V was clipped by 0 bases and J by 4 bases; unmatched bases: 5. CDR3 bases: TGCGCCAGCAGCCAAGATAAGGGCGGGAGGTACGAGCAGTACTTC. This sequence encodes CASSQDKGGRYEQYF.

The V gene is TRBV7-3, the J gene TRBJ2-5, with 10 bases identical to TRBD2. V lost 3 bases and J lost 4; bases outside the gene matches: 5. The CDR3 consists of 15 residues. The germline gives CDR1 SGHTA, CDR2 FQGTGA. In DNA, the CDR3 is TGTGCCAGCAGCTTCTCAGCGGGAGGGCGAGAGACCCAGTACTTC. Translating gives CASSFSAGGRETQYF.

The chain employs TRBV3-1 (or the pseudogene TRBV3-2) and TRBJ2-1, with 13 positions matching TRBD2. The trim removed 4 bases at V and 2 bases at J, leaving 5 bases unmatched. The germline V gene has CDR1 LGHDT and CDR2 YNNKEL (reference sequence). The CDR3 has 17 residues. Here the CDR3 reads CASSPYGLAGAYNEQFF. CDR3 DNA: TGTGCCAGCAGCCCGTATGGACTAGCGGGAGCCTACAATGAGCAGTTCTTC.

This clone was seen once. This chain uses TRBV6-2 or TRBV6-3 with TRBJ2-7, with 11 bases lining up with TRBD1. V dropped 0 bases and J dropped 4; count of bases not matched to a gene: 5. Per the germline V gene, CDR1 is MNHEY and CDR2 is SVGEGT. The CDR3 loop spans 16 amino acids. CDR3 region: CASSYSGDRGRYEQYF. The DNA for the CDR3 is TGTGCCAGCAGTTACTCGGGGGACAGGGGGAGGTACGAGCAGTACTTC.

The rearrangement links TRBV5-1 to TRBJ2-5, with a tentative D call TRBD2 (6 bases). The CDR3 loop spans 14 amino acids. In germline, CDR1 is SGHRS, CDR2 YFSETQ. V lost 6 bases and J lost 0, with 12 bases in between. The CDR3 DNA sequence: TGCGCCAGCAACAAGGGAGGTAACCAAGAGACCCAGTACTTC. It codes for CASNKGGNQETQYF.

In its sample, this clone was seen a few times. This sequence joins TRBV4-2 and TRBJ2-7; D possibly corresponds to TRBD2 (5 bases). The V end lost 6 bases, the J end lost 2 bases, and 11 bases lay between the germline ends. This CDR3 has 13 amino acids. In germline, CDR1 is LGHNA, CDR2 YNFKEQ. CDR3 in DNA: TGTGCCAGCAGTGACGGGATTCCCTACGAGCAGTACTTC. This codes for CASSDGIPYEQYF.

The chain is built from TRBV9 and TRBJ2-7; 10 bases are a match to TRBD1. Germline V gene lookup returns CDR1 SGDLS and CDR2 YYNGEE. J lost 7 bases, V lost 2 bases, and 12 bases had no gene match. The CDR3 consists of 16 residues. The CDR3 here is CASSVSWDRGLWEQYF. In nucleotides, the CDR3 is TGTGCCAGCAGCGTTTCCTGGGACAGGGGTCTTTGGGAGCAGTACTTC.

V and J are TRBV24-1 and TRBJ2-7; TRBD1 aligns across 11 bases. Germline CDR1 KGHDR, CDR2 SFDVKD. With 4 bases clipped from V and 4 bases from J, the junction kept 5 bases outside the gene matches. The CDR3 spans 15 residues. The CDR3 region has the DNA TGTGCCACCAGTGACTCCGGACAGGGGGCGTACGAGCAGTACTTC. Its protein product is CATSDSGQGAYEQYF.

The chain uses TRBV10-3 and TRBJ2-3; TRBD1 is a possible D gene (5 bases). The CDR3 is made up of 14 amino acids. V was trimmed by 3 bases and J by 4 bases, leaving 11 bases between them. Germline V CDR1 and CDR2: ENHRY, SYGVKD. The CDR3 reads CAISDLTVADTQYF. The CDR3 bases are TGTGCCATCAGTGACCTGACAGTGGCAGATACGCAGTATTTT.

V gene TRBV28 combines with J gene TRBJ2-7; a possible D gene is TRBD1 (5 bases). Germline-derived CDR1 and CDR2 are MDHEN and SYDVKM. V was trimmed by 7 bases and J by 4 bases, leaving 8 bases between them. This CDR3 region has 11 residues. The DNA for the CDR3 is TGTGCCAGCATGGACATTTACGAGCAGTACTTC. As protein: CASMDIYEQYF.

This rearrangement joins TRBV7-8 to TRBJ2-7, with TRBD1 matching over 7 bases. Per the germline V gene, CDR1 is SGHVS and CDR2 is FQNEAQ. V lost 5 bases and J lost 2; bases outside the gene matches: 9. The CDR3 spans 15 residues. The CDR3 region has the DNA TGTGCCAGCAGCCCCTACAGGGGCGTCGCCTACGAGCAGTACTTC. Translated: CASSPYRGVAYEQYF.

As DNA, the CDR3 is TGTGCCAGCTCACCAGAGCGGTCCACCGGGGAGCTGTTTTTT. This codes for CASSPERSTGELFF. This rearrangement joins TRBV18 to TRBJ2-2; D is perhaps TRBD2 (5 bases). The CDR3 has 14 amino acids. Deletions cut 2 bases from V and 4 bases from J, with 8 bases between. Germline lookup yields CDR1 KGHSH and CDR2 LQKENI.

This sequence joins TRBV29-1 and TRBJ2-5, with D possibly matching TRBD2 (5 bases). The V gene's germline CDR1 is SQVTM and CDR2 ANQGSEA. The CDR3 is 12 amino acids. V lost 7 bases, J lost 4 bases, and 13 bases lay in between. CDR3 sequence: CSGKVAGETQYF. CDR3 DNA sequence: TGCAGCGGAAAGGTCGCGGGAGAGACCCAGTACTTC.